What follows are 29 T cell receptor beta chains derived from one specimen sequenced in a study of response to subunit inactivated influenza vaccine. A single record per CDR3 protein comes from TCRdb applying MiXCR to the RT-PCR reads. Of about 180,000 distinct CDR3 sequences listed, 9.2% are singletons. The specimen was non-naive T cells sorted from PBMCs, collected on the day of vaccination. These receptors were taken from a man between 45 and 60 years old who received an inactivated influenza vaccine.

This clonotype was seen at least ten times. V and J are TRBV24-1 and TRBJ2-5, with D perhaps assigned TRBD1 or TRBD2 (5 bases each). The CDR3 covers 18 residues. The germline V and J ends were trimmed by 4 bases and 2 bases, with 22 bases remaining between them. Germline lookup yields CDR1 KGHDR and CDR2 SFDVKD. CDR3 residues: CATSDSEDTHHIQETQYF. The CDR3 DNA reads TGTGCCACCAGTGACTCGGAGGACACTCACCATATTCAAGAGACCCAGTACTTC.

In its sample, this clonotype was seen many times. The rearrangement joins TRBV12-3 or TRBV12-4 to TRBJ2-1, with TRBD1 as a possible D gene (6 bases). The CDR3 is made up of 13 amino acids. V lost 5 bases and J lost 5, with 10 bases in between. This CDR3 reads CASSIRQDNEQFF. CDR3 DNA: TGTGCCAGCAGTATACGACAGGACAATGAGCAGTTCTTC.

In its sample, this clonotype was seen many times. The genes are TRBV12-3 or TRBV12-4 and TRBJ1-6; D is unresolved. V lost 2 bases to trimming and J lost 4 bases, with 9 bases between them. The CDR3 extends over 15 amino acids. CDR3 protein: CASSLQDPYNSPLHF. As DNA, the CDR3 is TGTGCCAGCAGTTTACAGGACCCGTATAATTCACCCCTCCACTTT.

This clonotype was observed a handful of times. V gene TRBV10-3 combines with J gene TRBJ1-1; 9 bases align to TRBD1. Trimming cost V 7 bases and J 3 bases; bases outside gene matches: 6. Germline CDR1 and CDR2: ENHRY and SYGVKD. This CDR3 comprises 14 residues. CDR3 sequence reads: CAITLDRGDTEAFF. CDR3 DNA: TGTGCCATCACCTTGGACAGGGGCGACACTGAAGCTTTCTTT.

The V gene is TRBV28, the J gene TRBJ2-7, with 7 bases identical to TRBD1. V shed 5 bases and J 7 bases; nucleotides not matched to a gene: 14. CDR1 and CDR2 (germline): MDHEN, SYDVKM. CDR3 size: 15 residues. The CDR3 protein is CASSPGQWRREEQYF. CDR3 nucleotides: TGTGCCAGCAGTCCGGGACAGTGGCGCCGCGAGGAGCAGTACTTC.

This clonotype was detected many times. The chain uses TRBV11-2 and TRBJ2-3; 9 bases are shared with TRBD2. J lost 8 bases, V lost 5 bases, and 5 bases had no gene match. Germline V gene sequence: CDR1 SGHAT, CDR2 FQNNGV. The CDR3 is made up of 13 amino acids. CDR3 DNA sequence: TGTGCCAGCAGCACCTCTAGCGGGGCTACGCAGTATTTT. As protein: CASSTSSGATQYF. Together with reference TRBV11-2 and TRBJ2-3, the CDR3 gives the full variable domain: EAGVAQSPRYKIIEKRQSVAFWCNPISGHATLYWYQQILGQGPKLLIQFQNNGVVDDSQLPKDRFSAERLKGVDSTLKIQPAKLEDSAVYLCASSTSSGATQYFGPGTRLTVL.

V gene TRBV6-2 or TRBV6-3 combines with J gene TRBJ2-1; 14 bases are shared with TRBD2. Unmatched junction bases numbered 5, after V lost 2 bases and J lost 8 bases. Per germline, CDR1 MNHEY and CDR2 SVGEGT. The CDR3 runs to 16 residues. The CDR3 reads CASSYRLAGGPHEQFF. The CDR3 DNA follows: TGTGCCAGCAGTTACCGACTAGCGGGGGGGCCGCATGAGCAGTTCTTC.

The V call is TRBV7-2, the J call TRBJ1-3; 9 positions match TRBD1. Unmatched junction bases numbered 9, after V lost 5 bases and J lost 4 bases. The CDR3 spans 16 residues. Germline assignment: CDR1 SGHTA and CDR2 FQGNSA. The CDR3 DNA reads as TGTGCCAGCAGCGCCTACAGGGGGCAGGGGGGAAACACCATATATTTT. The encoded protein is CASSAYRGQGGNTIYF.

This clonotype was counted a few times. The chain couples TRBV4-3 to TRBJ1-5; unclear D gene. Between the trimmed V and J ends, which lost 1 base and 3 bases, there was a span of 10 bases. This CDR3 has 15 amino acids. Germline V gives CDR1 LGHNA, CDR2 YSLEER. The chain's CDR3 is CASSQGWRNNQPQHF. In DNA, the CDR3 is TGCGCCAGCAGCCAAGGCTGGCGGAACAATCAGCCCCAGCATTTT.

The V call is TRBV7-9, the J call TRBJ1-1; D gene uncertain. The CDR3 is 15 amino acids. Trimming removed 2 bases at V and 1 base at J, with 11 bases between. Germline V lookup: CDR1 SEHNR, CDR2 FQNEAQ (reference sequence). For the CDR3, the DNA is TGTGCCAGCAGCTTACAGCTGGGATGGAACACTGAAGCTTTCTTT. This sequence encodes CASSLQLGWNTEAFF.

This clonotype was picked up a small number of times. This chain uses TRBV7-2 with TRBJ1-2; D not resolved. CDR3 size: 15 residues. Germline loops: CDR1 SGHTA, CDR2 FQGNSA. V dropped 1 base and J dropped 4 bases, with 13 bases sitting between them. CDR3 residues: CASSLVVGGIYGYTF. The CDR3 nucleotides read TGTGCCAGCAGCTTAGTGGTAGGCGGAATCTATGGCTACACCTTC.

CDR3 sequence (DNA): TGTGCCAGCAGCTTAGGTCTTTCGGGACAGGATATCTACGAGCAGTACTTC. Translating it yields CASSLGLSGQDIYEQYF. The chain has TRBV11-2 and TRBJ2-7, with 8 bases matching TRBD1. Per germline, CDR1 SGHAT and CDR2 FQNNGV. This CDR3 comprises 17 residues. Trimming removed 1 base from V and 3 bases from J; junction bases left unmatched: 11.

The chain uses TRBV30 and TRBJ1-4; D unclear. Germline assignment: CDR1 GTSNPN and CDR2 SVGIG (reference sequence). Trimming shortened V by 0 bases and J by 5 bases, and 7 bases separated the two germline ends. The CDR3 is 13 residues long. CDR3 region: CAWSVQLNEKLFF. The DNA for the CDR3 is TGTGCCTGGAGTGTACAGTTAAATGAAAAACTGTTTTTT. Full variable domain (rest looked up from reference TRBV30 and TRBJ1-4): SQTIHQWPATLVQPVGSPLSLECTVEGTSNPNLYWYRQAAGRGLQLLFYSVGIGQISSEVPQNLSASRPQDRQFILSSKKLLLSDSGFYLCAWSVQLNEKLFFGSGTQLSVL.

This clonotype was observed a few times. This chain connects TRBV20-1 to TRBJ1-2; D is possibly TRBD1 (5 bases). This CDR3 region has 13 residues. Between the trimmed V and J ends, which lost 6 bases and 5 bases, there was a span of 16 bases. Germline values: CDR1 DFQATT, CDR2 SNEGSKA (reference sequence). CDR3 loop: CSASLGDGYGYTF. The CDR3 DNA is TGCAGTGCAAGTCTGGGGGACGGGTATGGCTACACCTTC.

The chain couples TRBV25-1 to TRBJ2-5, with D perhaps being TRBD1 or TRBD2 (5 bases each). CDR1 MGHDK and CDR2 SYGVNS come from the germline V gene. This CDR3 spans 13 amino acids. Trimming took off 8 bases at V and 9 bases at J, with 19 bases between the two ends. The CDR3 is CASRQTRESAQYF. In DNA form, the CDR3 reads TGTGCCAGCCGACAGACGAGGGAATCGGCCCAGTACTTC.

This clonotype was picked up many times. The V call is TRBV5-8, the J call TRBJ2-3; TRBD2 matches 12 bases. This CDR3 has 16 residues. V dropped 3 bases and J dropped 2; count of bases not matched to a gene: 4. CDR1 and CDR2 from the germline V gene are SGHTS and YDEGEE. CDR3 loop: CASSSGLAGSTDTQYF. CDR3 DNA: TGTGCCAGCAGCTCCGGACTAGCGGGGTCCACAGATACGCAGTATTTT.

The chain carries TRBV7-2 and TRBJ2-1; TRBD2 agrees at 13 bases. The CDR3 has 17 residues. CDR1 SGHTA and CDR2 FQGNSA come from the germline V gene. V lost 2 bases, J lost 9 bases, and 10 bases stayed unmatched. The CDR3 sequence: CASSLITSLAGGIEQFF. For the CDR3, the DNA is TGTGCCAGCAGCTTAATAACTTCACTAGCGGGGGGGATTGAGCAGTTCTTC.

This clonotype has only a few counts. This CDR3 fails to terminate in the conserved phenylalanine or tryptophan, so it likely reflects a read error. Because the CDR3's place on the DNA is in doubt, the DNA is left out and the CDR3 is given as listed by TCRdb. The genes are TRBV14 and TRBJ1-1. Germline V gives CDR1 SGHDN, CDR2 FVKESK. The CDR3 is 9 residues long, ends included. The chain's CDR3 is CASSPDCGT.

This clonotype was detected only once. The gene calls are TRBV3-1 and TRBJ2-2, with D possibly being TRBD2 (5 bases). V lost 4 bases and J 6 bases, leaving 12 bases between the germline ends. The CDR3 runs 14 residues. CDR1 and CDR2 (germline): LGHDT, YNNKEL (reference sequence). CDR3 sequence reads: CASSPRDFAGELFF. CDR3 DNA sequence: TGTGCCAGCAGCCCCCGGGATTTCGCCGGGGAGCTGTTTTTT.

This clonotype was seen only a few times. J is TRBJ1-4 and V is TRBV6-1; D is undetermined. The length of the CDR3 is 14 residues. CDR1 MNHNS and CDR2 SASEGT come from the germline V gene. Trimming shortened V by 4 bases and J by 8 bases, and 14 bases separated the two germline ends. CDR3 DNA sequence: TGTGCCAGCAGTGTAGGAGGGAACGAGGAAAAACTGTTTTTT. This encodes CASSVGGNEEKLFF.

This clonotype was found many times. V is TRBV4-3 and J is TRBJ1-2; D not resolved. The CDR3 sequence is 15 residues long. The germline V gene has CDR1 LGHNA and CDR2 YSLEER. V shed 0 bases and J shed 2 bases, with 10 bases lying between them. CDR3 coding DNA: TGCGCCAGCAGCCAAGATAGGGCCGGGAACTATGGCTACACCTTC. This gives the protein CASSQDRAGNYGYTF.

The V gene is TRBV20-1, the J gene TRBJ1-2, with TRBD1 matching over 9 bases. Germline assignment: CDR1 DFQATT and CDR2 SNEGSKA (reference sequence). This CDR3 has 13 residues. Unmatched junction bases numbered 10, after V lost 6 bases and J lost 8 bases. CDR3 coding DNA: TGCAGTGCCAGCAAGGGGGACAGGGTGGGCTACACCTTC. As protein: CSASKGDRVGYTF.

The chain uses TRBV5-1 and TRBJ2-7; the D is unclear. Germline values: CDR1 SGHRS, CDR2 YFSETQ. Trimming took 0 bases from V and 5 from J, leaving 12 bases between them. The CDR3 is 14 amino acids. The chain's CDR3 is CASSLADITHEQYF. CDR3 in DNA: TGCGCCAGCAGCTTGGCAGATATCACCCACGAGCAGTACTTC.

This clonotype was observed at least ten times. V usage is TRBV5-1 and J usage is TRBJ1-4, with unresolved D. The CDR3 is 17 residues long. CDR1 and CDR2 (germline): SGHRS, YFSETQ. Trimming removed 0 bases from V and 5 bases from J, with 17 bases in between. CDR3 DNA sequence: TGCGCCAGCAGCTTGGCCGGTACCGCGAGAACGAATGAAAAACTGTTTTTT. Its translation: CASSLAGTARTNEKLFF.

This clonotype was found a few times. The rearrangement joins TRBV11-3 to TRBJ2-7; perhaps TRBD2 as D (6 bases). V lost 5 bases to trimming and J lost 3 bases, with 11 bases between them. Germline V CDR1 and CDR2: SGHNT, YENEEA. There are 13 residues in the CDR3. In nucleotides, the CDR3 is TGTGCCAGCAGCCGTCATAGCGGCTACGAGCAGTACTTC. Amino acids: CASSRHSGYEQYF.

This sequence joins TRBV6-1 and TRBJ2-5; 11 nucleotides line up with TRBD2. This CDR3 region has 15 residues. The J segment lost 5 bases and the V segment lost 1 base, leaving 3 bases of the junction unmatched. Germline CDR1 and CDR2: MNHNS and SASEGT. Written as DNA, the CDR3 is TGTGCCAGCAGTGAAGGACTAGCGGGATCGGAGACCCAGTACTTC. This codes for CASSEGLAGSETQYF.

This clonotype turned up a few times. This sequence joins TRBV6-2 or TRBV6-3 and TRBJ1-4; TRBD1 might be the D (6 bases). Trimming stripped 6 bases from V and 0 bases from J, with 26 bases between. Germline CDR1 is MNHEY and CDR2 is SVGEGT. The CDR3 spans 20 residues. The CDR3 region is CASRITGTPFGYATNEKLFF. The CDR3 bases are TGTGCCAGCAGAATTACCGGGACACCCTTCGGCTATGCAACTAATGAAAAACTGTTTTTT.

The chain uses TRBV6-5 and TRBJ2-3; TRBD1 might be the D (5 bases). V lost 1 base and J 6 bases, leaving 14 bases between the germline ends. Germline values: CDR1 MNHEY, CDR2 SVGAGI. CDR3 size: 15 residues. The CDR3 protein is CASSYWGSQADTQYF. As DNA, the CDR3 is TGTGCCAGCAGTTACTGGGGCTCCCAAGCCGATACGCAGTATTTT.

This clonotype was recorded at least ten times. The V and J genes are TRBV20-1 and TRBJ2-2; D is unclear. The CDR3 extends over 14 amino acids. V gave up 4 bases and J gave up 0 bases, with 9 bases separating them. Germline-derived CDR1 and CDR2 are DFQATT and SNEGSKA (reference sequence). In DNA, the CDR3 is TGCAGTGCTAAGTGGCGCTCGAACACCGGGGAGCTGTTTTTT. This sequence encodes CSAKWRSNTGELFF.